Presented here are 8 T cell receptor beta chains from one specimen sequenced in a study of blood T cell repertoires in COVID-19. TCRdb's table, derived via immunoSEQ multiplex PCR, lists solely in-frame clones and lacks some. The repertoire has about 400,000 clones, nearly 90% of them found once; the top ten carry under 2.5%. Sequences were obtained from PBMCs or T cells enriched from blood (not recorded which). These receptors came from a woman in her late teens or twenties with acute COVID-19.

The CDR3 reads CASSLARSLPQHF. CDR3 nucleotide sequence: TGTGCCAGCAGCTTAGCCCGGTCATTGCCCCAGCATTTT. The gene calls are TRBV7-9 and TRBJ1-5; D ambiguous. Germline V CDR1 and CDR2: SEHNR, FQNEAQ (reference sequence). The V gene lost 0 bases and the J gene lost 9 bases, with 9 bases spanning the gap. The CDR3 length is 13 residues.

V usage is TRBV28 and J usage is TRBJ2-3; TRBD2 matches 7 bases. The germline gives CDR1 MDHEN, CDR2 SYDVKM. Unmatched junction bases numbered 6, after V lost 4 bases and J lost 2 bases. The length of the CDR3 is 15 residues. The DNA of the CDR3 is TGTGCCAGCAGTTCAAGCGGGGACCTCACAGATACGCAGTATTTT. It yields the protein CASSSSGDLTDTQYF.

The chain joins TRBV5-5 to TRBJ2-3; 9 bases map to TRBD2. Looked up from germline, CDR1 is SGHKS and CDR2 is YYEKEE (reference sequence). The CDR3 has 15 residues. With 1 base clipped from V and 5 bases from J, the junction kept 5 bases outside the gene matches. CDR3 nucleotides: TGTGCCAGCAGCTTGATGGCGGGGGGGCAAGATACGCAGTATTTT. This codes for CASSLMAGGQDTQYF.

CDR3 nucleotides: TGTGCCAGCAGCTTCCTGGACAGGGGTGAAGCTTTCTTT. Encoded protein: CASSFLDRGEAFF. V is TRBV3-1 (or the pseudogene TRBV3-2) and J is TRBJ1-1; 9 positions agree with TRBD1. Germline CDR1 reads LGHDT; CDR2 reads YNNKEL (reference sequence). The CDR3 is 13 residues long. With V trimmed by 5 bases and J by 7 bases, 5 bases remained unmatched.

The rearrangement uses TRBV27 and TRBJ1-6, with 10 positions matching TRBD1. This CDR3 is built from 14 residues. Germline CDR1 is MNHEY and CDR2 is SMNVEV (reference sequence). With 4 bases clipped from V and 9 bases from J, the junction kept 3 bases outside the gene matches. For the CDR3, the DNA is TGTGCCAGCAGTTCGACAGGGGGCGGTTCACCCCTCCACTTT. Its protein product is CASSSTGGGSPLHF.

A few counts support this clone. J is TRBJ1-6 and V is TRBV27; possibly TRBD1 for D (6 bases). Looked up from germline, CDR1 is MNHEY and CDR2 is SMNVEV (reference sequence). The CDR3 runs to 18 residues. Trimming shortened V by 3 bases and J by 3 bases, and 18 bases separated the two germline ends. This chain's CDR3 is CASSFVAGDYRYNSPLHF. CDR3 nucleotide sequence: TGTGCCAGCAGTTTCGTGGCAGGGGATTATCGCTATAATTCACCCCTCCACTTT.

This chain links TRBV11-2 with TRBJ1-2; 8 positions agree with TRBD1. V lost 2 bases to trimming and J lost 8 bases; unmatched junction nucleotides: 13. The CDR3 covers 16 residues. Germline values: CDR1 SGHAT, CDR2 FQNNGV. For the CDR3, the DNA is TGTGCCAGCAGCTTATGGGGGGACAGGACCCGGGGAGGCTACACCTTC. It yields the protein CASSLWGDRTRGGYTF. Full variable domain (remainder filled in from reference TRBV11-2 and TRBJ1-2): EAGVAQSPRYKIIEKRQSVAFWCNPISGHATLYWYQQILGQGPKLLIQFQNNGVVDDSQLPKDRFSAERLKGVDSTLKIQPAKLEDSAVYLCASSLWGDRTRGGYTFGSGTRLTVV.

This sequence joins TRBV7-9 and TRBJ1-3; D unclear. Germline CDR1 SEHNR, CDR2 FQNEAQ (reference sequence). Trimming stripped 1 base from V and 2 bases from J, with 9 bases between. The CDR3 extends over 15 amino acids. The CDR3 loop reads CASSLVLSAGNTIYF. Written as DNA, the CDR3 is TGTGCCAGCAGCTTAGTTTTGTCAGCTGGAAACACCATATATTTT. Variable domain in full (rest from reference TRBV7-9 and TRBJ1-3): DTGVSQNPRHKITKRGQNVTFRCDPISEHNRLYWYRQTLGQGPEFLTYFQNEAQLEKSRLLSDRFSAERPKGSFSTLEIQRTEQGDSAMYLCASSLVLSAGNTIYFGEGSWLTVV.